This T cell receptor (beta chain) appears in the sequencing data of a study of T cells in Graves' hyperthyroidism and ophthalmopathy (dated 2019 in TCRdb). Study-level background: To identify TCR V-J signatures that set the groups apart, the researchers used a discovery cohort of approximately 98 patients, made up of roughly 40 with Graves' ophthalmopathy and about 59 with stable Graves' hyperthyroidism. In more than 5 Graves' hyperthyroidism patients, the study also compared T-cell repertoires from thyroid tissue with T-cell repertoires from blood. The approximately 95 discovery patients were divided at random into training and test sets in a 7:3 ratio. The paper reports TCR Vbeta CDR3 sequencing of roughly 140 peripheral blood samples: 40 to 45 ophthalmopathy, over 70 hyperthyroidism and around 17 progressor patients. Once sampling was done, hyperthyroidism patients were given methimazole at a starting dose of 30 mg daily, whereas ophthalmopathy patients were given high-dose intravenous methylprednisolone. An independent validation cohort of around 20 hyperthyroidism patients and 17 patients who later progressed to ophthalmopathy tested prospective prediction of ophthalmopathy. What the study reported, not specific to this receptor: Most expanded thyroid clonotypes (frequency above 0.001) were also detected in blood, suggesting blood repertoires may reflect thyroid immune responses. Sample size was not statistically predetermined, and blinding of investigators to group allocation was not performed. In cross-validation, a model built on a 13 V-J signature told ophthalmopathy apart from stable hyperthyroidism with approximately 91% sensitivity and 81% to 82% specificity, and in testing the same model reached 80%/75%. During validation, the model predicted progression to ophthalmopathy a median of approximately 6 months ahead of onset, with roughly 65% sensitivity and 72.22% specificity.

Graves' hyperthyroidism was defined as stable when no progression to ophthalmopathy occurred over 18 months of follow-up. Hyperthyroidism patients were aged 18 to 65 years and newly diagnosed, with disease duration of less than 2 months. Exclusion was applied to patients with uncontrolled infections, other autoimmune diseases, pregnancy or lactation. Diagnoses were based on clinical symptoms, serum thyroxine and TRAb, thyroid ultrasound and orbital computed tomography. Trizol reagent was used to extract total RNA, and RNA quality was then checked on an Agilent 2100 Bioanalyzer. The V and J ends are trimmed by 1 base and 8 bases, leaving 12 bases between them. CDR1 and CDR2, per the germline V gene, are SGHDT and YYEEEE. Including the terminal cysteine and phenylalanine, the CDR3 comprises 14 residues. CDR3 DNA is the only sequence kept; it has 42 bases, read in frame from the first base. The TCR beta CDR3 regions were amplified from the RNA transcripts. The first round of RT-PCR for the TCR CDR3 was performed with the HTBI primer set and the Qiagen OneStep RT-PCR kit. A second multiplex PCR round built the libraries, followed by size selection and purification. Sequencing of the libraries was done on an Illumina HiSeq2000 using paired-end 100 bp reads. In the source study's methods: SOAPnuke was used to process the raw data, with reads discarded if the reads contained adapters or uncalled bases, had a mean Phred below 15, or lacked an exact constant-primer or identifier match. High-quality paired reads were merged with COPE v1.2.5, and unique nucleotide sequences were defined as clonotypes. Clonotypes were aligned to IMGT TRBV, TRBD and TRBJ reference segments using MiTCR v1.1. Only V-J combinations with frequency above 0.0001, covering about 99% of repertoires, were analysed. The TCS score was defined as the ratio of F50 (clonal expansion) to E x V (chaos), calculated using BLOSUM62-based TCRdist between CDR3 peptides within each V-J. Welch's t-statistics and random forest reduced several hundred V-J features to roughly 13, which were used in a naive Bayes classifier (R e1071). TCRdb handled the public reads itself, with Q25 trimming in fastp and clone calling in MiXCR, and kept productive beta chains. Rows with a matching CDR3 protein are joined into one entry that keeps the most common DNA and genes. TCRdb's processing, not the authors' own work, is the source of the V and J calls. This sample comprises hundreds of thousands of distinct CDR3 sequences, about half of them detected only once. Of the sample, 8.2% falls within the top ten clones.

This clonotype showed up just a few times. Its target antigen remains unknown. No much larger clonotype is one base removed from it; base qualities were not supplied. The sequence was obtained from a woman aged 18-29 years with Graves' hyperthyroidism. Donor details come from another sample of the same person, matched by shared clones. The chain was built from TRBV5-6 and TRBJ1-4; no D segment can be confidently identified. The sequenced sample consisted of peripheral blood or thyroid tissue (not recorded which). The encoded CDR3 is CASSLRSISEKLFF. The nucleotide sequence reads TGTGCCAGCAGCTTGAGATCAATCTCGGAAAAACTGTTTTTT.